The 32 T cell receptor beta chains below were found in one sample sequenced in a study of shared clonotypes between healthy human individuals. Clones were read by immunoSEQ multiplex PCR, and TCRdb kept only the in-frame ones, dropping some. The sample carries 630,000 or so clones, 95% to 98% recorded once. Selected positively for CCR7 and CD45RO-negative, naive CD8 cells excluded terminally differentiated effector memory CD45RA+ cells. The source material was naive CD8+ T cells sorted from blood. The receptors here all came from a man younger than 40 in good health.

CDR3 coding DNA: TGCAGTGCTGCGAACACTGAAGCTTTCTTT. Protein: CSAANTEAFF. This chain uses TRBV20-1 with TRBJ1-1; no definite D call. V shed 5 bases and J shed 1 base, with 2 bases lying between them. The CDR3 sequence is 10 residues long. Germline values: CDR1 DFQATT, CDR2 SNEGSKA (reference sequence).

This clone is a singleton in its sample. The chain uses TRBV7-2 and TRBJ2-5; no firm D call. The germline V gene encodes CDR1 SGHTA and CDR2 FQGNSA. Trimming took 4 bases from V and 3 from J, leaving 9 bases between them. The CDR3 is made up of 13 amino acids. CDR3 in amino acids: CASSSPPEETQYF. Written as DNA, the CDR3 is TGTGCCAGCAGCTCCCCCCCGGAAGAGACCCAGTACTTC.

V and J are TRBV21-1 and TRBJ1-2. TRBV21-1 counts as a pseudogene. The CDR3 covers 15 residues. The CDR3: CATKLDHEGPDGYTF. DNA for the CDR3: TGTGCCACCAAGCTAGACCATGAAGGGCCCGATGGCTACACCTTC.

This chain connects TRBV5-1 to TRBJ2-5, with 12 positions matching TRBD2. Germline loops: CDR1 SGHRS, CDR2 YFSETQ. With V trimmed by 2 bases and J by 4 bases, 9 bases remained unmatched. CDR3 length equals 17 residues. The CDR3 nucleotides are TGCGCCAGCAGCTTATCACCCGGACTAGCGGGGAGAGAGACCCAGTACTTC. It yields the protein CASSLSPGLAGRETQYF.

The chain couples TRBV27 to TRBJ1-2; possibly TRBD1 for D (5 bases). The germline gives CDR1 MNHEY, CDR2 SMNVEV (reference sequence). Deletions cut 9 bases from V and 4 bases from J, with 15 bases between. This CDR3 spans 13 amino acids. CDR3 sequence (DNA): TGTGCCAGTAAAGCCAGGGTTTTCTATGGCTACACCTTC. Translating it yields CASKARVFYGYTF.

The rearrangement joins TRBV7-9 to TRBJ2-2, with D possibly matching TRBD1 (6 bases). The CDR3 covers 15 residues. Germline V gene data show CDR1 as SEHNR and CDR2 as FQNEAQ (reference sequence). Between the trimmed V and J ends, which lost 8 bases and 5 bases, there was a span of 18 bases. CDR3 DNA sequence: TGTGCCAGCCCGCCGGGACAATCGTGGACCGGGGAGCTGTTTTTT. Encoded protein: CASPPGQSWTGELFF.

The chain carries TRBV10-2 and TRBJ2-2; D is possibly TRBD2 (5 bases). The CDR3 consists of 14 residues. The V end lost 8 bases, the J end lost 0 bases, and 10 bases lay between the germline ends. CDR1 and CDR2 (germline): WSHSY, SAAADI. CDR3 loop: CASGSQTNTGELFF. The CDR3 bases are TGCGCCAGCGGGAGTCAGACGAACACCGGGGAGCTGTTTTTT.

This rearrangement joins TRBV7-9 to TRBJ2-4; 11 nucleotides match TRBD2. V lost 8 bases, J lost 8 bases, and 11 bases stayed unmatched. Germline V CDR1 and CDR2: SEHNR, FQNEAQ (reference sequence). This CDR3 is 15 amino acids long. CDR3 sequence: CASLGVAGGPDIQYF. CDR3 bases: TGTGCCAGCCTCGGAGTAGCGGGAGGGCCTGACATTCAGTACTTC.

The chain uses TRBV7-9 and TRBJ2-2, with 7 bases lining up with TRBD1. The CDR3 is 15 amino acids. Losses at the gene ends were 3 bases for V and 4 bases for J; bases not matched to a gene: 5. In germline, CDR1 is SEHNR, CDR2 FQNEAQ (reference sequence). This CDR3 is CASSFRAGGTGELFF. The DNA for the CDR3 is TGTGCCAGCAGCTTTCGGGCAGGGGGCACCGGGGAGCTGTTTTTT.

This clone came up once. The rearrangement uses TRBV7-2 and TRBJ2-6, with D hard to call. Trimming cost V 2 bases and J 1 base, with 6 bases left between them. The length of the CDR3 is 15 residues. Germline CDR1 and CDR2: SGHTA and FQGNSA. CDR3 amino acids: CASSLSVSGANVLTF. The CDR3 nucleotides read TGTGCCAGCAGCTTATCGGTTTCTGGGGCCAACGTCCTGACTTTC.

V gene TRBV9 combines with J gene TRBJ2-1; the match to TRBD2 covers 15 bases. The V gene end was trimmed by 0 bases and the J gene end by 0 bases; junction bases not matched to a gene: 7. Germline CDR1 reads SGDLS; CDR2 reads YYNGEE. The CDR3 extends over 20 amino acids. Written as DNA, the CDR3 is TGTGCCAGCAGCGTAGAGCCCGGACTAGCGGGAGGGAGCTCCTACAATGAGCAGTTCTTC. This encodes CASSVEPGLAGGSSYNEQFF. The entire variable domain, with the rest obtained from reference TRBV9 and TRBJ2-1, is as follows: DSGVTQTPKHLITATGQRVTLRCSPRSGDLSVYWYQQSLDQGLQFLIQYYNGEERAKGNILERFSAQQFPDLHSELNLSSLELGDSALYFCASSVEPGLAGGSSYNEQFFGPGTRLTVL.

V and J are TRBV6-5 and TRBJ1-4; 9 nucleotides line up with TRBD1. V lost 6 bases to trimming and J lost 6 bases; unmatched junction nucleotides: 5. Looked up from germline, CDR1 is MNHEY and CDR2 is SVGAGI. The CDR3 is made up of 14 amino acids. CDR3 DNA sequence: TGTGCCAGCAGAAACAGGGGGCTGGATGAAAAACTGTTTTTT. It translates to CASRNRGLDEKLFF.

CDR3 nucleotides: TGTGCCAGCAGTGAAGGGCTAGCCTACGAGCAGTACTTC. Translated: CASSEGLAYEQYF. The chain uses TRBV6-1 and TRBJ2-7; D uncertain. V was trimmed by 1 base and J by 2 bases, leaving 6 bases between them. CDR1 and CDR2 (germline): MNHNS, SASEGT. The CDR3 has 13 residues.

In its sample, this clone was seen once. This chain joins TRBV7-3 and TRBJ2-2, with 7 bases aligning to TRBD1. Trimming cost V 4 bases and J 3 bases; bases outside gene matches: 11. CDR1 and CDR2 (germline): SGHTA, FQGTGA. This CDR3 region has 17 residues. CDR3 bases: TGTGCCAGCAGCTCGACTTACAGGGGATCTGACACCGGGGAGCTGTTTTTT. This gives the protein CASSSTYRGSDTGELFF.

V gene TRBV10-3 combines with J gene TRBJ2-3, with D possibly matching TRBD2 (5 bases). This CDR3 region has 13 residues. CDR1 is ENHRY, CDR2 SYGVKD, per germline. Trimming removed 6 bases at V and 6 bases at J, with 13 bases between. The CDR3 DNA reads TGTGCCATCAGCGAGGCCCCGGGGGATACGCAGTATTTT. Translated, it gives CAISEAPGDTQYF.

The chain links TRBV7-9 to TRBJ2-1; D remains ambiguous. Deletions cut 4 bases from V and 6 bases from J, with 13 bases between. In germline, CDR1 is SEHNR, CDR2 FQNEAQ (reference sequence). CDR3 length equals 14 residues. The CDR3 region has the DNA TGTGCCAGCAGCTCCGTTCTTGGCGCCAATGAGCAGTTCTTC. Amino acid sequence: CASSSVLGANEQFF. Together with reference TRBV7-9 and TRBJ2-1, the CDR3 gives the full variable domain: DTGVSQNPRHKITKRGQNVTFRCDPISEHNRLYWYRQTLGQGPEFLTYFQNEAQLEKSRLLSDRFSAERPKGSFSTLEIQRTEQGDSAMYLCASSSVLGANEQFFGPGTRLTVL.

The chain uses TRBV29-1 and TRBJ1-1; D is ambiguous. CDR1 and CDR2 (germline): SQVTM, ANQGSEA. The CDR3 has 13 residues. The ends were cut back, 7 bases at V and 3 bases at J, with 15 bases in the middle. DNA for the CDR3: TGCAGCGCTCACCCCCCCGATGACACTGAAGCTTTCTTT. Translating it yields CSAHPPDDTEAFF.

This chain connects TRBV7-2 to TRBJ2-1; 13 bases align to TRBD2. From germline, CDR1 is SGHTA and CDR2 FQGNSA. This CDR3 comprises 18 residues. V shed 0 bases, J shed 6 bases, and the junction held 8 bases outside the gene matches. The CDR3 loop is CASSLARLAGGAGNEQFF. CDR3 in DNA: TGTGCCAGCAGCTTAGCCCGACTAGCGGGAGGTGCGGGCAATGAGCAGTTCTTC.

The chain employs TRBV30 and TRBJ2-5; a weak D match, TRBD1 (6 bases). Trimming removed 3 bases at V and 2 bases at J, with 7 bases between. Germline V CDR1 and CDR2: GTSNPN, SVGIG (reference sequence). There are 12 residues in the CDR3. The CDR3 DNA is TGTGCCTGGAGAAGGGGGCAAGAGACCCAGTACTTC. This gives the protein CAWRRGQETQYF.

The CDR3 sequence is CAIRKPSQFF. CDR3 nucleotide sequence: TGTGCCATTCGTAAACCTTCGCAGTTCTTC. The chain carries TRBV6-1 and TRBJ2-1; D unclear. Germline loops: CDR1 MNHNS, CDR2 SASEGT. With 10 bases removed from V and 12 bases from J, the gap between germline ends came to 13 bases. The CDR3 contains 10 residues.

The chain joins TRBV29-1 to TRBJ2-7; the match to TRBD1 covers 10 bases. Germline CDR1 reads SQVTM; CDR2 reads ANQGSEA. The CDR3 has 13 residues. The junction had 1 base not matched to a gene; V was cut back by 3 bases and J by 2 bases. The chain's CDR3 is CSVETGGPYEQYF. The CDR3 nucleotides are TGCAGCGTTGAGACAGGGGGCCCCTACGAGCAGTACTTC.

The chain carries TRBV9 and TRBJ2-7; 8 bases map to TRBD1. Looked up from germline, CDR1 is SGDLS and CDR2 is YYNGEE. V was clipped by 3 bases and J by 2 bases; unmatched bases: 7. This CDR3 is 15 amino acids long. For the CDR3, the DNA is TGTGCCAGCAGCGAAGGGGGGACAGGAGCCTACGAGCAGTACTTC. Protein sequence: CASSEGGTGAYEQYF.

As regards this clone: Other DNA sequences of this sample code for an identical CDR3. V gene TRBV7-9 combines with J gene TRBJ2-1; D is ambiguous. V was trimmed by 2 bases and J by 2 bases, leaving 1 base between them. Germline V gene data show CDR1 as SEHNR and CDR2 as FQNEAQ (reference sequence). The CDR3 has 12 amino acids. This CDR3 is CASSLTYNEQFF. CDR3 DNA: TGTGCCAGCAGCTTAACCTACAATGAGCAGTTCTTC.

The chain uses TRBV29-1 and TRBJ2-5; 7 nucleotides agree with TRBD1. CDR3 size: 15 residues. CDR1 and CDR2 from the germline V gene are SQVTM and ANQGSEA. V was pared by 6 bases and J by 4 bases, with 14 bases of the junction left unmatched. CDR3 sequence: CSVRGRGQVGETQYF. The CDR3 DNA is TGCAGCGTGAGGGGTAGGGGGCAGGTTGGAGAGACCCAGTACTTC.

Details on this clone: Other DNA sequences of this sample code for an identical CDR3. The CDR3 loop is CASSLGGNEQFF. CDR3 DNA: TGTGCCAGCAGTTTGGGGGGGAATGAGCAGTTCTTC. V is TRBV27 and J is TRBJ2-1; 7 nucleotides line up with TRBD2. This CDR3 is built from 12 residues. The V gene end was trimmed by 3 bases and the J gene end by 7 bases; junction bases not matched to a gene: 0. The germline gives CDR1 MNHEY, CDR2 SMNVEV (reference sequence).

The chain combines TRBV29-1 with TRBJ1-1, with TRBD1 matching over 7 bases. CDR3 length: 12 residues. Germline V gives CDR1 SQVTM, CDR2 ANQGSEA. The V and J ends lost 1 base and 7 bases, in that order; junction bases with no gene match: 3. This chain's CDR3 is CSVEGTGIEAFF. CDR3 bases: TGCAGCGTTGAAGGGACAGGAATTGAAGCTTTCTTT.

This clone has a single count. The CDR3 coding sequence is TGTGCCAGCAGCCTCCGGGACAGGGTCTCCTACAATGAGCAGTTCTTC. This codes for CASSLRDRVSYNEQFF. The rearrangement links TRBV28 to TRBJ2-1; TRBD1 matches at 9 bases. The germline CDR1 and CDR2 sequences are MDHEN and SYDVKM. Unmatched junction bases numbered 6, after V lost 6 bases and J lost 0 bases. The CDR3 has 16 residues.

The chain carries TRBV5-4 and TRBJ1-4, with 11 bases fitting TRBD1. Germline values: CDR1 SGHNT, CDR2 YYREEE (reference sequence). This CDR3 has 15 amino acids. J gave up 6 bases and V 4 bases, and 5 bases lay outside the gene matches. The CDR3 here is CASSTGQGAYEKLFF. The CDR3 DNA reads as TGTGCCAGCAGCACCGGACAGGGGGCGTATGAAAAACTGTTTTTT.

V and J are TRBV4-3 and TRBJ2-1; 13 positions agree with TRBD2. The V and J ends lost 1 base and 13 bases, in that order; junction bases with no gene match: 7. CDR1 is LGHNA and CDR2 is YSLEER in the germline V gene. There are 15 residues in the CDR3. CDR3 nucleotides: TGCGCCAGCAGCCAAGGAACTAGCGGGAGGGCCCCCCAGTTCTTC. Encoded protein: CASSQGTSGRAPQFF.

The chain recombines TRBV5-4 with TRBJ2-2, with D possibly being TRBD1 (6 bases). Germline V CDR1 and CDR2: SGHNT, YYREEE (reference sequence). The CDR3 loop spans 16 amino acids. V lost 4 bases and J lost 7, with 20 bases in between. The CDR3 reads CASSPPDSDSVGELFF. CDR3 nucleotide sequence: TGTGCCAGCAGCCCCCCCGACTCGGACAGCGTCGGGGAGCTGTTTTTT.

The chain recombines TRBV9 with TRBJ1-2, with a possible D match to TRBD1 (5 bases). The germline CDR1 and CDR2 sequences are SGDLS and YYNGEE. The V and J ends lost 3 bases and 8 bases respectively, with 17 bases between them. The CDR3 runs 14 residues. Here the CDR3 reads CASSGPPGTPGYTF. The CDR3 region has the DNA TGTGCCAGCAGCGGACCCCCGGGGACGCCGGGCTACACCTTC.

This chain joins TRBV7-2 and TRBJ2-7; D might be TRBD2 (6 bases). The V and J ends lost 1 base and 4 bases respectively, with 14 bases between them. There are 15 residues in the CDR3. Germline V gene sequence: CDR1 SGHTA, CDR2 FQGNSA. CDR3 sequence: CASSLEGGIIYEQYF. The CDR3 DNA is TGTGCCAGCAGCTTAGAGGGCGGGATTATTTACGAGCAGTACTTC.